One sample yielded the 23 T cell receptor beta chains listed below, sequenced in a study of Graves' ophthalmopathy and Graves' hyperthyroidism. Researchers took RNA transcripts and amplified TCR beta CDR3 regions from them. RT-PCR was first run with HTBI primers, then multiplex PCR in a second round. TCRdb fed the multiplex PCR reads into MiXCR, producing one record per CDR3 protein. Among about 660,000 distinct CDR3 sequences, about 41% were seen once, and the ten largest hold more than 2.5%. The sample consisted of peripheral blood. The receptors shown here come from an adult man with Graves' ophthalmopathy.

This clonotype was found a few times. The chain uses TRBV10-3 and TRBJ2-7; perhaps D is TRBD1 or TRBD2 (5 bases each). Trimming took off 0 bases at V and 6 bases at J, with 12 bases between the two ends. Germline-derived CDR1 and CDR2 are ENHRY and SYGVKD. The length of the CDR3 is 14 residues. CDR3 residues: CAISESGEPPEQYF. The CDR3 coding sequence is TGTGCCATCAGTGAGTCGGGGGAACCTCCCGAGCAGTACTTC.

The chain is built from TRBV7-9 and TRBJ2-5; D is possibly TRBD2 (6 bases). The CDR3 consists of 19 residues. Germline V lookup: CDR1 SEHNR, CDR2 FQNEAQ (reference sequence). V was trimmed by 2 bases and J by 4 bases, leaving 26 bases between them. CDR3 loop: CASSLQDGGELGELETQYF. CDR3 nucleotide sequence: TGTGCCAGCAGCTTACAAGACGGCGGGGAGCTAGGCGAGCTAGAGACCCAGTACTTC.

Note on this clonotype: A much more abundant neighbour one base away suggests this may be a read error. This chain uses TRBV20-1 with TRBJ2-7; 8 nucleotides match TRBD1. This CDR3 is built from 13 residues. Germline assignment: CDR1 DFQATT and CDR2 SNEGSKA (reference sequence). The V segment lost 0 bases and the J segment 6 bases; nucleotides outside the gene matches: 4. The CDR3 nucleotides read TGCAGTGCTAGAGATCAGGGGGCGCTCGAGCAGTACGTC. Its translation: CSARDQGALEQYV.

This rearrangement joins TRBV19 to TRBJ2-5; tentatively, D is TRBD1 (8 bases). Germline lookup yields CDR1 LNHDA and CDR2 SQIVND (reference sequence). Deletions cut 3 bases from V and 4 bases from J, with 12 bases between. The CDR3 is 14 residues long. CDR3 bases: TGTGCCAGTAGTATCACAGGGGGGGGAGAGACCCAGTACTTC. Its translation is CASSITGGGETQYF.

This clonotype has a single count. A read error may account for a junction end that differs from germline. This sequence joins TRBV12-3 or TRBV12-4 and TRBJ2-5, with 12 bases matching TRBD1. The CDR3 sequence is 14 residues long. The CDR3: CAISGTGGVETQYF. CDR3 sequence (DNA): TGTGCCATCAGTGGGACAGGGGGCGTGGAGACCCAGTACTTC.

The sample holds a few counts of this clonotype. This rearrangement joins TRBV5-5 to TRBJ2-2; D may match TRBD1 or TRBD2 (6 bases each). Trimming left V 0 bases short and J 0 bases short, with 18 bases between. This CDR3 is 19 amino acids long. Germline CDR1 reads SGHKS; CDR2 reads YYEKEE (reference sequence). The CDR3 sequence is CASSLETTGSGANTGELFF. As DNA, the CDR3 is TGTGCCAGCAGCTTGGAGACGACAGGTTCGGGGGCGAACACCGGGGAGCTGTTTTTT.

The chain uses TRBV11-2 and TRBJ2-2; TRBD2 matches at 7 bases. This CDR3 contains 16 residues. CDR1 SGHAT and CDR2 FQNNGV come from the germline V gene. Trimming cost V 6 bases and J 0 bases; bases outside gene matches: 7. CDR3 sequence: CASSQELAPNTGELFF. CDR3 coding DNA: TGTGCCAGCAGTCAGGAACTAGCGCCGAACACCGGGGAGCTGTTTTTT.

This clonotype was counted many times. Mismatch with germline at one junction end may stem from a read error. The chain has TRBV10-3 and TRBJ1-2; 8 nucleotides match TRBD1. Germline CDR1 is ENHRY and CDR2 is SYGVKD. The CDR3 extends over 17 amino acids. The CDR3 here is CASSYSSVQGAVYGYTF. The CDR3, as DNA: TGTGCCAGCAGTTACTCGAGTGTCCAGGGGGCTGTCTATGGCTACACCTTC.

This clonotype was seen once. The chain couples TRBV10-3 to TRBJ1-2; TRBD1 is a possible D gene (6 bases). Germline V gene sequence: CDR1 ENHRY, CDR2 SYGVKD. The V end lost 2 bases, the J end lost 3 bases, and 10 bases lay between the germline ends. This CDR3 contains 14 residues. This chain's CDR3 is CAISEPGHDYGYTF. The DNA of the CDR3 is TGTGCCATCAGTGAGCCGGGACACGACTATGGCTACACCTTC.

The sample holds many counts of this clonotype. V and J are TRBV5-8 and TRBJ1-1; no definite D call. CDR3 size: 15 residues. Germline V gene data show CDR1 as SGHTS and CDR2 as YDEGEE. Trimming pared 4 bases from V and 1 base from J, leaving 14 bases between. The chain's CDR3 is CASSMQWATNTEAFF. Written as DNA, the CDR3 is TGTGCCAGCAGCATGCAGTGGGCCACGAACACTGAAGCTTTCTTT.

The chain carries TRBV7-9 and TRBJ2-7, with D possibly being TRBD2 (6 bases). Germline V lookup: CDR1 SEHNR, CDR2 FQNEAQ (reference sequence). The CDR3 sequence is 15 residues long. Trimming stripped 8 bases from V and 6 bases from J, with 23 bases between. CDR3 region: CASSPRGAGTGEQYF. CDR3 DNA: TGTGCCAGCTCACCCCGAGGGGCAGGGACTGGCGAGCAGTACTTC.

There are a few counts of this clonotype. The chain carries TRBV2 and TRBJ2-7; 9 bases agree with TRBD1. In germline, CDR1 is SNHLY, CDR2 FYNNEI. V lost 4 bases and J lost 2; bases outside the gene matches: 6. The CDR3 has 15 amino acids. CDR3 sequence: CASSGGTGWPYEQYF. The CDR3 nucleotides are TGTGCCAGCAGTGGAGGGACAGGGTGGCCCTACGAGCAGTACTTC.

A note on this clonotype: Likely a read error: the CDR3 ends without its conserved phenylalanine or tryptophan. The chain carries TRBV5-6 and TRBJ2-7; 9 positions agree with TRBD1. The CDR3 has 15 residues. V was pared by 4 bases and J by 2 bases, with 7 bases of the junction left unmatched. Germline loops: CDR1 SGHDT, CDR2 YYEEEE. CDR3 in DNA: TGTGCCAGCAGCATTACGGGACAGGGAACCTACGAGCAGTACCTC. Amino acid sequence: CASSITGQGTYEQYL.

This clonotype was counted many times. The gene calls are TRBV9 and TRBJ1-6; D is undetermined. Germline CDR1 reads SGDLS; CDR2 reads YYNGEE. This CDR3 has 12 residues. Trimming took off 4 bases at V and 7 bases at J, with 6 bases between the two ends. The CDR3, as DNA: TGTGCCAGCAGCTACGAAAATTCACCCCTCCACTTT. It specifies CASSYENSPLHF.

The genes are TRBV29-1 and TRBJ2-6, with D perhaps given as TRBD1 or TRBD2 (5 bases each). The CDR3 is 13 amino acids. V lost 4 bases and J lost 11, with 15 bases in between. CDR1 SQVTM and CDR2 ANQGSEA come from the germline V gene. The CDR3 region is CSVVRAGTYVLTF. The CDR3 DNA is TGCAGCGTTGTCCGGGCAGGGACCTACGTCCTGACTTTC.

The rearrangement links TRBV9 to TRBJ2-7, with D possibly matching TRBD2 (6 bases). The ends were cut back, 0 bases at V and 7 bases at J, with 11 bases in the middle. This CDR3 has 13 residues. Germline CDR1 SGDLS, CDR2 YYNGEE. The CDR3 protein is CASSVGGGGEQYF. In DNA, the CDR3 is TGTGCCAGCAGCGTAGGGGGAGGCGGGGAGCAGTACTTC.

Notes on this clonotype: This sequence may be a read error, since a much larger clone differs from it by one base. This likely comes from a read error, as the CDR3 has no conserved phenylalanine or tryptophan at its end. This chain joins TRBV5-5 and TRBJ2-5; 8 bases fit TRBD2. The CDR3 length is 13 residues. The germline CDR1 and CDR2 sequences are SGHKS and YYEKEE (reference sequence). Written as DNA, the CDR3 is TGCGCCAGTAAGGGACTAGGCAAGAGTACCCAGTACCTC. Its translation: CASKGLGKSTQYL.

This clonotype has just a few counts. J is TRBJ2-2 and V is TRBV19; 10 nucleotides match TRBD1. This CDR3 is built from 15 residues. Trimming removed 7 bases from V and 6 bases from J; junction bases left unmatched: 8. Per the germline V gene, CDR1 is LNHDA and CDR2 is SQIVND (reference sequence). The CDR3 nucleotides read TGTGCCAGTACCCGGGACAGGGGATATTCCGGGGAGCTGTTTTTT. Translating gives CASTRDRGYSGELFF.

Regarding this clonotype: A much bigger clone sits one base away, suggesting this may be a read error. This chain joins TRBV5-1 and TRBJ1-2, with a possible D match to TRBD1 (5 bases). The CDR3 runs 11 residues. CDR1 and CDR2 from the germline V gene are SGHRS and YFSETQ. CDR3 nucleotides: TGCGCCAGCAGCCCAGGGAGCGGCTACATCTTC. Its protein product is CASSPGSGYIF.

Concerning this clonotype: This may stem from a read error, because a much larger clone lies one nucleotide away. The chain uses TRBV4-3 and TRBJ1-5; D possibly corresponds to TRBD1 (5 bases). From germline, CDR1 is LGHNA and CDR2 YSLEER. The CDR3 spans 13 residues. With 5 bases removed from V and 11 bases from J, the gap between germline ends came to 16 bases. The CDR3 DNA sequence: TGCGCCAGCAGCGACCTTACGGGGCAGTCCCAGCATTTT. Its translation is CASSDLTGQSQHF.

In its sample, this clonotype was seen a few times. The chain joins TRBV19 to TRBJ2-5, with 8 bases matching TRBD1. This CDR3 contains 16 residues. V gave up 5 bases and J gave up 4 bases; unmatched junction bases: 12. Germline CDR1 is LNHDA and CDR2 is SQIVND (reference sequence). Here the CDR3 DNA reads TGTGCCAGTAGTCTCAGACAGGGGAAGACTGGAGAGACCCAGTACTTC. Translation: CASSLRQGKTGETQYF.

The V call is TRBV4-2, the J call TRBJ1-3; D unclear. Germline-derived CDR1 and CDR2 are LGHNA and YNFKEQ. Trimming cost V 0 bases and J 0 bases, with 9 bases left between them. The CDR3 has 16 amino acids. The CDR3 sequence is CASSQERAVSGNTIYF. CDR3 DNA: TGTGCCAGCAGCCAAGAAAGGGCAGTCTCTGGAAACACCATATATTTT.

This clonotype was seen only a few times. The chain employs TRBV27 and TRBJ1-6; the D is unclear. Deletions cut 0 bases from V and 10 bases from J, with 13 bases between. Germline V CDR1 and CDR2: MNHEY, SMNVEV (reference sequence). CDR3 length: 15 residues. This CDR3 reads CASSLSSRGNSPLHF. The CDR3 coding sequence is TGTGCCAGCAGTTTATCGAGCCGGGGAAACTCACCCCTCCACTTT.